The 8 T cell receptor beta chains in this list originate from one sample, sequenced in a study of blood T cell repertoires in COVID-19. Only in-frame clones appear in the TCRdb table, and some are missing; sequencing was by immunoSEQ multiplex PCR. The sample contains about 130,000 clones, 86% of which appear only once. Material for sequencing was PBMCs or T cells enriched from blood (not recorded which). The receptor source for this set is a man over 45 who had recovered from COVID-19.

The chain uses TRBV7-2 and TRBJ2-1; TRBD2 agrees at 11 bases. The V segment lost 4 bases and the J segment 6 bases; nucleotides outside the gene matches: 5. Germline assignment: CDR1 SGHTA and CDR2 FQGNSA. This CDR3 spans 15 amino acids. The CDR3 loop reads CASSSPGLAANEQFF. DNA of the CDR3: TGTGCCAGCAGCTCGCCGGGACTAGCGGCCAATGAGCAGTTCTTC.

The V call is TRBV9, the J call TRBJ1-2; 9 bases map to TRBD1. Germline lookup yields CDR1 SGDLS and CDR2 YYNGEE. This CDR3 region has 13 residues. V lost 3 bases to trimming and J lost 9 bases; unmatched junction nucleotides: 6. CDR3 residues: CASSARDRASYTF. In DNA form, the CDR3 reads TGTGCCAGCAGCGCACGGGACAGGGCTAGCTACACCTTC.

The rearrangement uses TRBV19 and TRBJ2-3; 7 bases are shared with TRBD1. Germline CDR1 is LNHDA and CDR2 is SQIVND (reference sequence). V gave up 4 bases and J gave up 4 bases; unmatched junction bases: 2. The CDR3 is 13 amino acids. The CDR3 nucleotides read TGTGCCAGTAGTACTGGACAGGCAGATACGCAGTATTTT. This codes for CASSTGQADTQYF.

V usage is TRBV2 and J usage is TRBJ2-1; D remains ambiguous. Looked up from germline, CDR1 is SNHLY and CDR2 is FYNNEI. Between the trimmed V and J ends, which lost 3 bases and 4 bases, there was a span of 7 bases. The CDR3 loop spans 13 amino acids. The CDR3 DNA sequence: TGTGCCAGCAGTGATATGAGATACAATGAGCAGTTCTTC. Protein product: CASSDMRYNEQFF.

This clone was recorded only once. The gene calls are TRBV19 and TRBJ1-1, with 10 bases that match TRBD1. V shed 6 bases, J shed 0 bases, and the junction held 7 bases outside the gene matches. CDR1 LNHDA and CDR2 SQIVND come from the germline V gene (reference sequence). The CDR3 spans 16 residues. The CDR3 DNA sequence: TGTGCCAGTAGCCCAGGGACAGGGGTCATGAACACTGAAGCTTTCTTT. Translating it yields CASSPGTGVMNTEAFF.

This chain joins TRBV7-2 and TRBJ2-4; the D gene is possibly TRBD1 (5 bases). Trimming took off 4 bases at V and 6 bases at J, with 13 bases between the two ends. CDR1 and CDR2 from the germline V gene are SGHTA and FQGNSA. The CDR3 covers 14 residues. CDR3 sequence (DNA): TGTGCCAGCAGCTCGCAACAGGACGGAAACATTCAGTACTTC. Translating it yields CASSSQQDGNIQYF.

The V call is TRBV7-2, the J call TRBJ2-2, with a weak D call TRBD2 (6 bases). The CDR3 covers 17 residues. CDR1 and CDR2 (germline): SGHTA, FQGNSA. V was cut by 2 bases and J by 5 bases, with 18 bases left in between. Here the CDR3 DNA reads TGTGCCAGCAGCTTACTGTCAGGGAGGATCGGGACCGGGGAGCTGTTTTTT. Its translation: CASSLLSGRIGTGELFF.

Written as DNA, the CDR3 is TGTGCCAGCAGTTTAACAGGGGGATACAATCAGCCCCAGCATTTT. Amino acid sequence: CASSLTGGYNQPQHF. The chain joins TRBV28 to TRBJ1-5; TRBD1 agrees at 8 bases. CDR1 is MDHEN, CDR2 SYDVKM, per germline. The CDR3 contains 15 residues. Trimming took 2 bases from V and 3 from J; bases not matched to a gene: 3.